This T cell receptor beta chain emerged from a study of blood T cell repertoires in COVID-19. Trimming took 3 bases from V and 0 from J; bases not matched to a gene: 9. Germline lookup yields CDR1 MNHEY and CDR2 SVGEGT. This CDR3 spans 17 amino acids. Generated by immunoSEQ multiplex PCR, the TCRdb table keeps only in-frame clones and is missing some. The table has fewer than 150,000 clones, 70% to 85% seen once. The sequencing sample was made of peripheral blood. The receptor's source is a human donor in a cohort sampled during active COVID-19. V is TRBV6-2 or TRBV6-3 and J is TRBJ2-3; 7 nucleotides match TRBD2. Written as DNA, the CDR3 is TGTGCCAGCAGTTATATAACCAGCGGGACTAGCACAGATACGCAGTATTTT. Its protein product is CASSYITSGTSTDTQYF.